Below, 7 T cell receptor beta chains from the same sample are listed, as sequenced in a study of identifying expanded T cells in peripheral blood. Sequenced by immunoSEQ multiplex PCR; TCRdb stores in-frame clones only, minus some. The data show 91,000 or so clones, more than 70% seen once. Sequencing used blood. The receptors stem from a person between 18 and 75 years old in good health.

The V call is TRBV15, the J call TRBJ2-4, with D possibly matching TRBD1 (5 bases). In germline, CDR1 is LNHNV, CDR2 YYDKDF (reference sequence). This CDR3 contains 14 residues. Deletions cut 0 bases from V and 6 bases from J, with 9 bases between. The CDR3 reads CATSREQEINIQYF. CDR3 coding DNA: TGTGCCACCAGCAGAGAACAGGAAATAAACATTCAGTACTTC.

The gene calls are TRBV6-1 and TRBJ1-1; 9 bases line up with TRBD1. The V gene end was trimmed by 4 bases and the J gene end by 1 base; junction bases not matched to a gene: 7. Germline V gives CDR1 MNHNS, CDR2 SASEGT. The CDR3 covers 16 residues. The CDR3 loop is CASSVGQGTWNTEAFF. The CDR3 nucleotides are TGTGCCAGCAGTGTGGGACAGGGTACCTGGAACACTGAAGCTTTCTTT.

The chain is built from TRBV19 and TRBJ1-1; the match to TRBD1 covers 8 bases. The germline V gene encodes CDR1 LNHDA and CDR2 SQIVND (reference sequence). The V and J ends lost 1 base and 4 bases, in that order; junction bases with no gene match: 5. The CDR3 extends over 15 amino acids. CDR3 in amino acids: CASSIAPGGGTEAFF. Here the CDR3 DNA reads TGTGCCAGTAGTATAGCCCCAGGGGGCGGCACTGAAGCTTTCTTT.

The chain joins TRBV5-1 to TRBJ2-5, with 10 bases aligning to TRBD1. The V segment lost 2 bases and the J segment 5 bases; nucleotides outside the gene matches: 9. CDR3 length: 16 amino acids. Germline CDR1 SGHRS, CDR2 YFSETQ. Here the CDR3 DNA reads TGCGCCAGCAGCTTTATTGGGACAGGGGTTTCGGAGACCCAGTACTTC. Protein: CASSFIGTGVSETQYF.

The chain has TRBV6-1 and TRBJ2-7; no clear D gene. The CDR3 length is 15 residues. The germline CDR1 and CDR2 sequences are MNHNS and SASEGT. V was pared by 2 bases and J by 1 base, with 12 bases between. The CDR3 is CASSELAGTSYEQYF. The CDR3, as DNA: TGTGCCAGCAGTGAACTGGCAGGAACTTCCTACGAGCAGTACTTC.

This clone was seen more than once but under ten times. The V and J genes are TRBV30 and TRBJ1-6; the D gene is possibly TRBD1 (5 bases). Germline V gene sequence: CDR1 GTSNPN, CDR2 SVGIG (reference sequence). This CDR3 has 15 residues. V was pared by 1 base and J by 1 base, with 8 bases between. In DNA form, the CDR3 reads TGTGCCTGGAGTGGGGGGAGATCCTATAATTCACCCCTCCACTTT. This codes for CAWSGGRSYNSPLHF.

The chain carries TRBV5-4 and TRBJ2-7; D might be TRBD1 or TRBD2, each matching 5 bases. CDR1 is SGHNT, CDR2 YYREEE, per germline (reference sequence). This CDR3 has 14 amino acids. Trimming shortened V by 3 bases and J by 1 base, and 11 bases separated the two germline ends. CDR3 sequence reads: CASSYRDRSYEQYF. In nucleotides, the CDR3 is TGTGCCAGCAGCTACCGGGACCGGTCCTACGAGCAGTACTTC.